The next 21 T cell receptor beta chains were all read from a single sample in a study of cytomegalovirus exposure and HLA in healthy donors. Primers for the PCR totalled 60 Vbeta and 13 Jbeta. Method: immunoSEQ multiplex PCR; TCRdb's copy keeps in-frame clones and lacks some. The sample consists of about 140,000 clones, about 74% of them appearing once. Specimen: PBMCs. The receptors stem from a man in his thirties or forties in good health and CMV-seronegative.

Worth noting for this clone: The germline gene is not matched at one end of the junction; a read error may be the cause. The chain carries TRBV2 and TRBJ2-1; 8 bases are shared with TRBD2. The length of the CDR3 is 15 residues. Germline assignment: CDR1 SNHLY and CDR2 FYNNEI. Here the CDR3 reads CASREAGDPYNEQFF. In nucleotides, the CDR3 is TGTGCCAGCAGAGAAGCGGGAGACCCCTACAATGAGCAGTTCTTC.

The rearrangement uses TRBV5-1 and TRBJ1-2; D uncertain. The germline CDR1 and CDR2 sequences are SGHRS and YFSETQ. This CDR3 is 15 amino acids long. V was pared by 0 bases and J by 3 bases, with 12 bases between. CDR3: CASSLGGRGDYGYTF. The CDR3 coding sequence is TGCGCCAGCAGCTTGGGGGGTCGGGGTGACTATGGCTACACCTTC.

The gene calls are TRBV10-2 and TRBJ2-5; 11 nucleotides align to TRBD2. From germline, CDR1 is WSHSY and CDR2 SAAADI. The J segment lost 2 bases and the V segment lost 7 bases, leaving 6 bases of the junction unmatched. The CDR3 runs 15 residues. In DNA, the CDR3 is TGCGCCAGCATTCTGAGACTAGCGGGGCAAGAGACCCAGTACTTC. Residues: CASILRLAGQETQYF.

This chain links TRBV7-2 with TRBJ2-1, with a tentative D call TRBD1 (6 bases). Germline V CDR1 and CDR2: SGHTA, FQGNSA. The CDR3 is 13 amino acids. Trimming took 3 bases from V and 9 from J, leaving 12 bases between them. The CDR3 sequence: CASSFTGFSEQFF. The CDR3 DNA is TGTGCCAGCAGCTTCACAGGGTTCAGTGAGCAGTTCTTC. Supplemented by reference TRBV7-2 and TRBJ2-1, the full variable domain reads GAGVSQSPSNKVTEKGKDVELRCDPISGHTALYWYRQSLGQGLEFLIYFQGNSAPDKSGLPSDRFSAERTGGSVSTLTIQRTQQEDSAVYLCASSFTGFSEQFFGPGTRLTVL.

The DNA for the CDR3 is TGTGCCTGGAGTGGGGGTCCCTTCACTAGCGGGAGGGGAACGGCAGATACGCAGTATTTT. Translated, it gives CAWSGGPFTSGRGTADTQYF. V is TRBV30 and J is TRBJ2-3; TRBD2 agrees at 13 bases. The germline CDR1 and CDR2 sequences are GTSNPN and SVGIG (reference sequence). This CDR3 comprises 20 residues. With 1 base clipped from V and 4 bases from J, the junction kept 17 bases outside the gene matches. The whole variable domain, remainder taken from reference TRBV30 and TRBJ2-3, is SQTIHQWPATLVQPVGSPLSLECTVEGTSNPNLYWYRQAAGRGLQLLFYSVGIGQISSEVPQNLSASRPQDRQFILSSKKLLLSDSGFYLCAWSGGPFTSGRGTADTQYFGPGTRLTVL.

The chain is built from TRBV7-3 and TRBJ2-1; 10 bases align to TRBD2. This CDR3 is 16 amino acids long. With V trimmed by 1 base and J by 6 bases, 6 bases remained unmatched. Per germline, CDR1 SGHTA and CDR2 FQGTGA. The CDR3 loop is CASSLIPAGGPNEQFF. Here the CDR3 DNA reads TGTGCCAGCAGCTTAATTCCAGCGGGAGGGCCCAATGAGCAGTTCTTC.

The chain employs TRBV10-2 and TRBJ2-7, with TRBD2 as a possible D gene (6 bases). The CDR3 has 14 residues. Germline V gene data show CDR1 as WSHSY and CDR2 as SAAADI. Deletions cut 7 bases from V and 1 base from J, with 14 bases between. The CDR3 nucleotides read TGCGCCAGCATTGGGAGGCGCGAATCCTACGAGCAGTACTTC. It is translated as CASIGRRESYEQYF.

The chain employs TRBV19 and TRBJ2-7, with D possibly TRBD2 on 5 matching bases. The V and J ends lost 6 bases and 2 bases respectively, with 11 bases between them. The CDR3 contains 13 residues. CDR1 and CDR2 (germline): LNHDA, SQIVND (reference sequence). The CDR3, as DNA: TGTGCCAGTAGCCCGACTACAACCTACGAGCAGTACTTC. Protein product: CASSPTTTYEQYF.

The V gene is TRBV5-1, the J gene TRBJ1-4; 9 bases are shared with TRBD1. The CDR3 length is 15 residues. CDR1 is SGHRS, CDR2 YFSETQ, per germline. Trimming at V came to 3 bases and at J to 8 bases, leaving 8 bases not matched to a gene. The CDR3 region is CASSSLGTGNEKLFF. The CDR3 DNA is TGCGCCAGCAGCTCGCTGGGGACAGGGAACGAAAAACTGTTTTTT.

The genes are TRBV6-1 and TRBJ1-1, with D perhaps TRBD1 (6 bases). The CDR3 contains 13 residues. Germline values: CDR1 MNHNS, CDR2 SASEGT. The ends were cut back, 4 bases at V and 0 bases at J, with 6 bases in the middle. Here the CDR3 DNA reads TGTGCCAGCAGTGGGACAGTGAACACTGAAGCTTTCTTT. It encodes CASSGTVNTEAFF.

The chain employs TRBV7-3 and TRBJ2-1; the match to TRBD2 covers 9 bases. Germline loops: CDR1 SGHTA, CDR2 FQGTGA. This CDR3 region has 15 residues. Trimming cost V 5 bases and J 5 bases; bases outside gene matches: 7. The CDR3 here is CASSAAGGTNNEQFF. The CDR3 DNA reads as TGTGCCAGCAGCGCAGCGGGAGGCACAAACAATGAGCAGTTCTTC.

The CDR3 DNA sequence: TGTGCCAGCAGGCGAACCGGGACTAGCGGGAAATACGAGCAGTACTTC. This codes for CASRRTGTSGKYEQYF. This rearrangement joins TRBV14 to TRBJ2-7; 13 bases are shared with TRBD2. The length of the CDR3 is 16 residues. V was clipped by 6 bases and J by 4 bases; unmatched bases: 9. Germline CDR1 reads SGHDN; CDR2 reads FVKESK.

J is TRBJ2-1 and V is TRBV5-1, with D perhaps TRBD1 (6 bases). The CDR3 sequence is 15 residues long. Germline CDR1 and CDR2: SGHRS and YFSETQ. V lost 0 bases and J 4 bases, leaving 11 bases between the germline ends. The CDR3 DNA is TGCGCCAGCAGCTTGGAGGGGGATGAATACAATGAGCAGTTCTTC. It specifies CASSLEGDEYNEQFF.

This chain uses TRBV27 with TRBJ1-4; TRBD1 aligns across 8 bases. Germline V gene lookup returns CDR1 MNHEY and CDR2 SMNVEV (reference sequence). This CDR3 spans 14 amino acids. V lost 3 bases to trimming and J lost 7 bases; unmatched junction nucleotides: 4. CDR3 sequence: CASSFNRGIEKLFF. The CDR3, as DNA: TGTGCCAGCAGTTTCAACAGGGGGATTGAAAAACTGTTTTTT.

For the CDR3, the DNA is TGTGCCAGCAGCTCGGGTGCCTCCACGGGCGAGCAGTACTTC. Amino acids: CASSSGASTGEQYF. The chain is built from TRBV7-9 and TRBJ2-7; D gene ambiguous. Trimming removed 4 bases at V and 6 bases at J, with 16 bases between. Per germline, CDR1 SEHNR and CDR2 FQNEAQ (reference sequence). This CDR3 is built from 14 residues.

The J gene is TRBJ2-2, the V gene TRBV7-6; a weak D match, TRBD2 (6 bases). The V gene lost 5 bases and the J gene lost 6 bases, with 10 bases spanning the gap. CDR1 is SGHVS, CDR2 FNYEAQ, per germline. The CDR3 has 13 residues. The CDR3 DNA is TGTGCCAGCAGCCCCCAGCGGGCCGGGGAGCTGTTTTTT. Amino acids: CASSPQRAGELFF.

The chain carries TRBV7-9 and TRBJ1-1, with 7 bases identical to TRBD1. Trimming took 6 bases from V and 0 from J; bases not matched to a gene: 7. Germline V gene data show CDR1 as SEHNR and CDR2 as FQNEAQ (reference sequence). The CDR3 covers 15 residues. The CDR3, as DNA: TGTGCCAGCAGACGACAGGGTTCTATGAACACTGAAGCTTTCTTT. This encodes CASRRQGSMNTEAFF.

The rearrangement uses TRBV2 and TRBJ1-5; 9 bases are a match to TRBD1. Germline V lookup: CDR1 SNHLY, CDR2 FYNNEI. The CDR3 totals 14 residues. Trimming removed 7 bases from V and 1 base from J; junction bases left unmatched: 2. CDR3 nucleotide sequence: TGTGCCAGCATAGGGACAGGGAGCAATCAGCCCCAGCATTTT. Translated, it gives CASIGTGSNQPQHF.

The chain is built from TRBV4-2 and TRBJ2-5, with a tentative D call TRBD2 (6 bases). The V gene lost 0 bases and the J gene lost 2 bases, with 10 bases spanning the gap. Per the germline V gene, CDR1 is LGHNA and CDR2 is YNFKEQ. The CDR3 spans 15 residues. In DNA, the CDR3 is TGTGCCAGCAGCCAAGAATCGGGACTTCAAGAGACCCAGTACTTC. Encoded protein: CASSQESGLQETQYF.

The J gene is TRBJ2-1, the V gene TRBV25-1, with a weak D call TRBD2 (7 bases). With 4 bases removed from V and 9 bases from J, the gap between germline ends came to 22 bases. This CDR3 region has 16 residues. Germline assignment: CDR1 MGHDK and CDR2 SYGVNS. This chain's CDR3 is CASSAWRGEGLIEQFF. The DNA of the CDR3 is TGTGCCAGCAGTGCCTGGAGGGGGGAGGGCCTTATTGAGCAGTTCTTC.

The CDR3 loop reads CASSSLAGEVDTQYF. CDR3 DNA: TGTGCCAGCAGCTCACTAGCGGGAGAAGTAGATACGCAGTATTTT. The genes are TRBV7-2 and TRBJ2-3, with 11 bases aligning to TRBD2. Trimming cost V 4 bases and J 5 bases; bases outside gene matches: 5. CDR3 length: 15 residues. CDR1 and CDR2 from the germline V gene are SGHTA and FQGNSA.